The 10 T cell receptor beta chains below come from one sample, sequenced in a study of control samples from healthy donors and cancer patients. Generated by immunoSEQ multiplex PCR, the TCRdb table keeps only in-frame clones and is missing some. The data show around 140,000 clones, about 90% seen once. Sample: PBMCs. Every receptor here comes from a man aged 45-65 years with head and neck cancer.

The chain links TRBV5-1 to TRBJ2-3, with D tentatively TRBD2 (6 bases). Germline lookup yields CDR1 SGHRS and CDR2 YFSETQ. Trimming took off 4 bases at V and 2 bases at J, with 17 bases between the two ends. The CDR3 extends over 16 amino acids. The CDR3 DNA reads TGCGCCAGCAGCGTGGGACTCGGCCAGGCCACAGATACGCAGTATTTT. Protein product: CASSVGLGQATDTQYF.

The chain carries TRBV9 and TRBJ2-1; D uncertain. The V end was cut by 0 bases, the J end by 7 bases, with 17 bases between. CDR3 length equals 16 residues. The germline CDR1 and CDR2 sequences are SGDLS and YYNGEE. DNA for the CDR3: TGTGCCAGCAGCGTAGCCGACCGGGTAGCAGGAAATGAGCAGTTCTTC. It encodes CASSVADRVAGNEQFF. The full variable domain, completed using reference TRBV9 and TRBJ2-1, is DSGVTQTPKHLITATGQRVTLRCSPRSGDLSVYWYQQSLDQGLQFLIQYYNGEERAKGNILERFSAQQFPDLHSELNLSSLELGDSALYFCASSVADRVAGNEQFFGPGTRLTVL.

CDR3 sequence (DNA): TGCGCCAGCAGCCAAGATGGGGGGACAGGGGGGACCTACGAGCAGTACTTC. Translating it yields CASSQDGGTGGTYEQYF. The chain employs TRBV4-1 and TRBJ2-7; 11 positions match TRBD1. In germline, CDR1 is MGHRA, CDR2 YSYEKL. V shed 0 bases, J shed 2 bases, and the junction held 6 bases outside the gene matches. The CDR3 spans 17 residues.

The chain employs TRBV19 and TRBJ1-1, with D possibly matching TRBD1 (5 bases). V lost 6 bases, J lost 1 base, and 15 bases lay in between. Germline V lookup: CDR1 LNHDA, CDR2 SQIVND (reference sequence). The CDR3 is 15 amino acids. CDR3: CASRFAPGTNTEAFF. The CDR3 region has the DNA TGTGCCAGTAGATTCGCCCCCGGGACGAACACTGAAGCTTTCTTT. Based on the CDR3 plus reference TRBV19 and TRBJ1-1, the full variable domain is DGGITQSPKYLFRKEGQNVTLSCEQNLNHDAMYWYRQDPGQGLRLIYYSQIVNDFQKGDIAEGYSVSREKKESFPLTVTSAQKNPTAFYLCASRFAPGTNTEAFFGQGTRLTVV.

This chain joins TRBV20-1 and TRBJ1-1; D perhaps matches TRBD1 (6 bases). V lost 6 bases to trimming and J lost 9 bases, with 14 bases between them. Germline CDR1 DFQATT, CDR2 SNEGSKA (reference sequence). The CDR3 covers 11 residues. The CDR3 sequence is CSAPGDTKAFF. As DNA, the CDR3 is TGCAGTGCCCCCGGGGACACGAAAGCTTTCTTT.

The count of this clone is one. V gene TRBV9 combines with J gene TRBJ2-5; 9 nucleotides line up with TRBD1. In germline, CDR1 is SGDLS, CDR2 YYNGEE. J lost 2 bases, V lost 0 bases, and 5 bases had no gene match. The CDR3 has 16 residues. CDR3 residues: CASSVAGTGPQETQYF. The CDR3 DNA follows: TGTGCCAGCAGCGTAGCGGGGACAGGGCCTCAAGAGACCCAGTACTTC. Looking up the rest from reference TRBV9 and TRBJ2-5 gives the full variable domain: DSGVTQTPKHLITATGQRVTLRCSPRSGDLSVYWYQQSLDQGLQFLIQYYNGEERAKGNILERFSAQQFPDLHSELNLSSLELGDSALYFCASSVAGTGPQETQYFGPGTRLLVL.

This chain links TRBV6-5 with TRBJ2-3; 9 bases are a match to TRBD1. The CDR3 spans 15 residues. With 5 bases clipped from V and 0 bases from J, the junction kept 3 bases outside the gene matches. Germline V lookup: CDR1 MNHEY, CDR2 SVGAGI. The CDR3 DNA is TGTGCCAGCAGTACAGGGGGCCTTAGCACAGATACGCAGTATTTT. Translated: CASSTGGLSTDTQYF.

The chain is built from TRBV3-1 (or the pseudogene TRBV3-2) and TRBJ2-7; D gene uncertain. The CDR3 consists of 13 residues. Germline V gene lookup returns CDR1 LGHDT and CDR2 YNNKEL (reference sequence). V was cut by 4 bases and J by 6 bases, with 13 bases left in between. The CDR3 sequence is CASSPGRALEQYF. As DNA, the CDR3 is TGTGCCAGCAGCCCGGGTCGGGCCCTCGAGCAGTACTTC.

This clone has only a few counts. V gene TRBV5-1 combines with J gene TRBJ1-1; no definite D call. V gave up 1 base and J gave up 3 bases, with 7 bases separating them. The germline CDR1 and CDR2 sequences are SGHRS and YFSETQ. This CDR3 has 13 amino acids. CDR3 coding DNA: TGCGCCAGCAGCTTGATGCAGGACACTGAAGCTTTCTTT. Amino acid sequence: CASSLMQDTEAFF. Drawing the rest from reference TRBV5-1 and TRBJ1-1, the complete variable domain is KAGVTQTPRYLIKTRGQQVTLSCSPISGHRSVSWYQQTPGQGLQFLFEYFSETQRNKGNFPGRFSGRQFSNSRSEMNVSTLELGDSALYLCASSLMQDTEAFFGQGTRLTVV.

The chain carries TRBV11-2 and TRBJ2-1; TRBD2 aligns across 8 bases. CDR3 length: 17 amino acids. Unmatched junction bases numbered 12, after V lost 4 bases and J lost 4 bases. From germline, CDR1 is SGHAT and CDR2 FQNNGV. The CDR3 region is CASSSLSGGRPYNEQFF. The CDR3 DNA sequence: TGTGCCAGCAGCTCCCTTAGCGGCGGGAGGCCATACAATGAGCAGTTCTTC.